These T cell receptor beta chains were read from a single sample in a study of blood T cell repertoires in COVID-19. Clones were sequenced by immunoSEQ multiplex PCR, and TCRdb holds only the in-frame ones, with some missing. The sample contains about 310,000 clones, around nine tenths of which appear only once. Sequences were obtained from peripheral blood. The receptors were gathered from an older man with acute or convalescent COVID-19. CDR3s include the opening cysteine and the closing phenylalanine or tryptophan. A D gene is named only where the DNA matches it firmly. Clone size, where shown, is once, few, many, or a class for clones that have expanded.

14	TRBV3-1/TRBV3-2	TRBD1	TRBJ1-6	.	TGTGCCAGCAGCTGGACAGGGGGTAATTCACCCCTCCACTTT	CASSWTGGNSPLHF
14	TRBV7-2	.	TRBJ2-5	.	TGTGCCAGCAGCCTGCACGGGATAAAAGAGACCCAGTACTTC	CASSLHGIKETQYF
15	TRBV5-1	.	TRBJ2-7	.	TGCGCCAGCAGCTGGGCACCAGGGGAGACCTACGAGCAGTACTTC	CASSWAPGETYEQYF
15	TRBV5-1	.	TRBJ1-4	once	TGCGCCAGCAGTCGTAGTGCCTCCTTAGATGAAAAACTGTTTTTT	CASSRSASLDEKLFF
15	TRBV29-1	TRBD1	TRBJ2-5	.	TGCAGCGCCCGAGGGGTCCGGGACAGAGGAGAGACCCAGTACTTC	CSARGVRDRGETQYF
16	TRBV7-8	TRBD2	TRBJ2-1	once	TGTGCCAGCAGCTCGCCCGGCGGGAGACTATTCAATGAGCAGTTCTTC	CASSSPGGRLFNEQFF
15	TRBV18	.	TRBJ1-1	.	TGTGCCAGCTCACCACGGAGACCAATGAACACTGAAGCTTTCTTT	CASSPRRPMNTEAFF
22	TRBV6-2/TRBV6-3	TRBD1	TRBJ2-2	.	TGTGCCAGCAGCCCACGACACGATAGCCGGGACAGGGGGCCCCCGGGGGCCGGGGAGCTGTTTTTT	CASSPRHDSRDRGPPGAGELFF
16	TRBV7-2	TRBD1	TRBJ1-5	.	TGTGCCAGCAGCTTAATGGGGACAGGGATGGATCAGCCCCAGCATTTT	CASSLMGTGMDQPQHF
15	TRBV28	.	TRBJ1-3	once	TGTGCCAGCAGTGGACAGTATTTACCTGGAAACACCATATATTTT	CASSGQYLPGNTIYF
14	TRBV2	.	TRBJ2-5	.	TGTGCCAGCAGCGCAGTGGTTAGCGAGGAGACCCAGTACTTC	CASSAVVSEETQYF
14	TRBV9	.	TRBJ2-2	.	TGTGCCAGCAGCGTAAGCGGGAACACCGGGGAGCTGTTTTTT	CASSVSGNTGELFF
15	TRBV10-2	TRBD1	TRBJ1-5	.	TGCGCCAGCACCCCGACAGGGGGCGGCAATCAGCCCCAGCATTTT	CASTPTGGGNQPQHF
15	TRBV6-1	TRBD1	TRBJ1-2	.	TGTGCCAGCAGTGACGCGGGACAGGTTAACTATGGCTACACCTTC	CASSDAGQVNYGYTF
15	TRBV5-1	TRBD1	TRBJ1-6	.	TGCGCCAGCAGCTTGGGGGACAGATATAATTCACCCCTCCACTTT	CASSLGDRYNSPLHF
14	TRBV5-8	.	TRBJ1-3	.	TGTGCCAGCAGCTTGACTACTACAAGAAACACCATATATTTT	CASSLTTTRNTIYF
13	TRBV12-3/TRBV12-4	.	TRBJ1-6	.	TGTGCCAGCAGTTTGCAGCTAGATTCACCCCTCCACTTT	CASSLQLDSPLHF
15	TRBV6-5	TRBD1	TRBJ2-2	.	TGTGCCAGCAGACCCCAGGGGGCTATGACCGGGGAGCTGTTTTTT	CASRPQGAMTGELFF
14	TRBV6-2/TRBV6-3	.	TRBJ1-2	.	TGTGCCAGCAGTTACTCGAAAACCCGCCTCCGGGGTACCTTC	CASSYSKTRLRGTF
15	TRBV6-5	.	TRBJ2-1	.	TGTGCCAGCAGATCGCCCGACTTATCCTACAATGAGCAGTTCTTC	CASRSPDLSYNEQFF
12	TRBV19	.	TRBJ2-1	.	TGTGCCAGTAGTACTCACGAACGGAGGCAGTTCTTC	CASSTHERRQFF
15	TRBV19	TRBD1	TRBJ1-4	.	TGTGCCAGTAGCAGTAACGCAGGGGGCTCTGAAAAACTGTTTTTT	CASSSNAGGSEKLFF
14	TRBV6-2/TRBV6-3	.	TRBJ2-5	.	TGTGCCAGCAGTTACTCTAGCGGAGGGGAGACCCAGTACTTC	CASSYSSGGETQYF
15	TRBV18	.	TRBJ1-3	.	TGTGCCAGCTCTTCCCCGGGTAACTCTGGAAACACCATATATTTT	CASSSPGNSGNTIYF
15	TRBV19	.	TRBJ2-2	once	TGTGCCAGTAGTATGGACAGAGTTGGCACCGGGGAGCTGTTTTTT	CASSMDRVGTGELFF
13	TRBV7-2	.	TRBJ1-2	.	TGTGCCAGCAGCCCCACAGGGAACTATGGCTACACCTTC	CASSPTGNYGYTF
16	TRBV24-1	TRBD2	TRBJ2-1	.	TGTGCCACCAGTGATGTCCTAGCGGGAGCGGATAATGAGCAGTTCTTC	CATSDVLAGADNEQFF